This TCR beta chain was sequenced in a study of radiotherapy plus CTLA-4 blockade in lung cancer. Study-level points and caveats: Blood saw expansion of tumor-derived TCR clones after radiotherapy plus ipilimumab. Interferon-beta, together with early blood T cell clone dynamics, reportedly best predicted response.

Germline-derived CDR1 and CDR2 are LNHDA and SQIVND (reference sequence). The ends lost 5 bases at V and 9 bases at J; junction bases unmatched: 12. The CDR3 covers 16 residues. Libraries were prepared by immunoSEQ multiplex PCR; TCRdb keeps only in-frame clonotypes and omits some of them. Counted here are tens of thousands of clones, more than 60% occurring once; the ten biggest clones make up 4%. This clone has a single count. The antigen remains undetermined. This rearrangement joins TRBV19 to TRBJ2-1; 11 bases match TRBD2. The sample consisted of peripheral blood, taken from a patient treated with radiotherapy plus ipilimumab. The receptor was derived from a human donor with non-small cell lung cancer who had a partial response to radiotherapy plus ipilimumab. Some clones in this sample may be carry-over from other donors' samples. The CDR3 coding sequence is TGTGCCAGTAGTCCCGTGGGTAGCGGGGGGGACAGTGAGCAGTTCTTC. Protein product: CASSPVGSGGDSEQFF.